What follows describes a single T cell receptor beta chain. This clone is a singleton in its sample. Its binding antigen is unknown. The input lacks base qualities; no much larger clone sits a single base away. The library was made by the immunoSEQ multiplex PCR assay. Entries here come from immuneACCESS through TCRdb and include only in-frame sequences with V and J called. Some clones fail to appear in such tables; in the studies checked, an unresolved V gene covers under half of the shortfall, and the cause of the remainder is unknown. This sample comprises about 14,000 clones, 93% of them detected only once. The ten largest clones capture approximately 2.6% of the sample. This record comes from a study of T cell changes during pregnancy in multiple sclerosis (dated by TCRdb to 2018 to 2020). Concerning the study at large: The study examined how the T cell repertoire changed over the course of pregnancy in women with multiple sclerosis.

From the cysteine up to the phenylalanine, the CDR3 has a length of 15 residues. Kept here is only the CDR3 DNA, which spans 45 bases and is read in frame from base 1. CDR1 and CDR2 (MNHNY, SVGAGI) derive from the germline V gene (reference sequence). V lost 0 bases and J lost 4 bases; the stretch between them is 12 bases long. The specimen was peripheral blood, collected in the second trimester of pregnancy. The rearrangement combines TRBV6-6 with TRBJ1-1; matching of 5 bases hints at TRBD1 as the D gene. The sequence was collected from a female donor in good health, enrolled as a control in a pregnancy study. The CDR3 region: CASSYSGRGGTEAFF. The nucleotides are TGTGCCAGCAGTTACTCGGGTAGGGGAGGCACTGAAGCTTTCTTT.